Each of the 26 T cell receptor beta chains below was sequenced from the same sample in a study of T-cell memory formation after mild COVID-19. TCRdb redid the calling of the 5' RACE reads with MiXCR, one entry per CDR3 protein. Among 340,000 or so distinct CDR3 sequences listed, 10% to 15% were seen once. The material sequenced was PBMCs or a T cell subset sorted from them (not recorded which). The receptor set was obtained from a man younger than 35 who had mild COVID-19 (a few samples of this study predate the infection). Cell type and time point are not known.

This clonotype was counted between two and nine times. V usage is TRBV7-3 and J usage is TRBJ2-5; unclear D gene. The length of the CDR3 is 14 residues. Trimming shortened V by 2 bases and J by 1 base, and 8 bases separated the two germline ends. In germline, CDR1 is SGHTA, CDR2 FQGTGA. CDR3 nucleotide sequence: TGTGCCAGCAGCTTAGAGTTTTCCCAAGAGACCCAGTACTTC. Its translation: CASSLEFSQETQYF.

In this sample, this clonotype turned up a few times. The chain has TRBV7-3 and TRBJ2-1, with D perhaps given as TRBD1 or TRBD2 (5 bases each). The CDR3 is 13 amino acids. The germline CDR1 and CDR2 sequences are SGHTA and FQGTGA. V lost 3 bases and J 8 bases, leaving 11 bases between the germline ends. CDR3 nucleotides: TGTGCCAGCAGCTTCGGGACGATCCATGAGCAGTTCTTC. Protein sequence: CASSFGTIHEQFF.

This clonotype was counted only a few times. The chain couples TRBV7-3 to TRBJ2-1; tentative D call: TRBD2 (5 bases). V gave up 0 bases and J gave up 10 bases, with 10 bases separating them. The CDR3 contains 13 residues. Germline CDR1 and CDR2: SGHTA and FQGTGA. The CDR3, as DNA: TGTGCCAGCAGCTTAACGCTGGGGAGAGAGCAGTTCTTC. Its translation is CASSLTLGREQFF.

The V and J genes are TRBV6-1 and TRBJ1-2; 7 nucleotides align to TRBD1. Germline CDR1 and CDR2: MNHNS and SASEGT. V was pared by 5 bases and J by 8 bases, with 17 bases of the junction left unmatched. CDR3 length: 16 residues. The CDR3 DNA follows: TGTGCCAGCAGTCCCCGAGGGTCCGTGACAGGGAACGGCTACACCTTC. Amino acids: CASSPRGSVTGNGYTF.

In this sample, this clonotype turned up a few times. The chain has TRBV7-3 and TRBJ2-1; 11 bases are a match to TRBD2. Germline CDR1 is SGHTA and CDR2 is FQGTGA. The V and J ends lost 3 bases and 8 bases, in that order; junction bases with no gene match: 6. CDR3 length: 15 amino acids. The CDR3 protein is CASSFNSGGAHEQFF. In DNA form, the CDR3 reads TGTGCCAGCAGCTTTAATAGCGGGGGGGCTCATGAGCAGTTCTTC.

The chain has TRBV6-6 and TRBJ1-5; D remains unclear. CDR1 and CDR2 from the germline V gene are MNHNY and SVGAGI (reference sequence). The CDR3 covers 13 residues. V shed 7 bases and J shed 2 bases, with 9 bases lying between them. In DNA, the CDR3 is TGTGCCAGCACCAGAATTGGCAATCAGCCCCAGCATTTT. This translates into CASTRIGNQPQHF.

The sample holds a few counts of this clonotype. V and J are TRBV11-2 and TRBJ1-2; possibly TRBD1 for D (5 bases). This CDR3 contains 14 residues. CDR1 is SGHAT and CDR2 is FQNNGV in the germline V gene. Trimming removed 1 base at V and 5 bases at J, with 11 bases between. As DNA, the CDR3 is TGTGCCAGCAGCTTAGGAGGGGCCCCATATGGCTACACCTTC. This translates into CASSLGGAPYGYTF. Variable domain in full (rest from reference TRBV11-2 and TRBJ1-2): EAGVAQSPRYKIIEKRQSVAFWCNPISGHATLYWYQQILGQGPKLLIQFQNNGVVDDSQLPKDRFSAERLKGVDSTLKIQPAKLEDSAVYLCASSLGGAPYGYTFGSGTRLTVV.

The genes are TRBV3-1 and TRBJ1-1, with TRBD1 identical over 7 bases. V was pared by 2 bases and J by 4 bases, with 4 bases of the junction left unmatched. CDR1 and CDR2 from the germline V gene are LGHDT and YNNKEL (reference sequence). The CDR3 contains 14 residues. CDR3 sequence (DNA): TGTGCCAGCAGCCAACACCCAGGGGGCACTGAAGCTTTCTTT. Translating it yields CASSQHPGGTEAFF.

Regarding this clonotype: This is likely a read error, given that the CDR3 carries no conserved phenylalanine or tryptophan at its end. J is TRBJ2-7 and V is TRBV30; D tentatively reads TRBD1 or TRBD2 (6 bases each). Trimming cost V 4 bases and J 1 base, with 14 bases left between them. Germline CDR1 and CDR2: GTSNPN and SVGIG (reference sequence). CDR3 length equals 14 residues. The CDR3 nucleotides are TGTGCCTGGACCGTAAAAGGGGGGTCCTACGAGCAGTACTAC. Translation gives CAWTVKGGSYEQYY.

The V call is TRBV4-1, the J call TRBJ1-4; 11 nucleotides match TRBD1. With V trimmed by 3 bases and J by 0 bases, 12 bases remained unmatched. The CDR3 length is 20 residues. Germline V lookup: CDR1 MGHRA, CDR2 YSYEKL. The CDR3 sequence: CASSHPRAGTGGTTNEKLFF. CDR3 in DNA: TGCGCCAGCAGCCATCCGAGGGCCGGGACAGGGGGAACAACTAATGAAAAACTGTTTTTT.

This clonotype was seen a few times. The chain joins TRBV7-2 to TRBJ1-1, with D uncertain. Trimming took 6 bases from V and 4 from J, leaving 9 bases between them. CDR3 size: 12 residues. CDR1 and CDR2 (germline): SGHTA, FQGNSA. CDR3 sequence (DNA): TGTGCCAGCAGGGATTTCGGCACTGAAGCTTTCTTT. Translated: CASRDFGTEAFF.

This chain connects TRBV7-9 to TRBJ1-4, with D possibly matching TRBD1 (5 bases). The CDR3 runs to 16 residues. The germline CDR1 and CDR2 sequences are SEHNR and FQNEAQ (reference sequence). Trimming left V 6 bases short and J 8 bases short, with 22 bases between. The CDR3 DNA reads TGTGCCAGCAGACCCGGGGCCCTAGTCGGAGAAGAAAAACTGTTTTTT. This encodes CASRPGALVGEEKLFF.

CDR3 bases: TGTGCCAGCAGCTTGGGGCAGGCCGCGGCAGGAACCAATGGCTACACCTTC. Encoded protein: CASSLGQAAAGTNGYTF. The chain uses TRBV5-5 and TRBJ1-2; D unclear. The V gene's germline CDR1 is SGHKS and CDR2 YYEKEE (reference sequence). CDR3 size: 17 residues. Trimming removed 0 bases at V and 6 bases at J, with 21 bases between.

The chain joins TRBV4-2 to TRBJ2-5; 8 nucleotides align to TRBD2. The ends lost 0 bases at V and 2 bases at J; junction bases unmatched: 5. Germline V lookup: CDR1 LGHNA, CDR2 YNFKEQ. This CDR3 is built from 16 residues. The CDR3 DNA sequence: TGTGCCAGCAGCCAAGAGTTGCGGGGGGCACAAGAGACCCAGTACTTC. This codes for CASSQELRGAQETQYF.

This clonotype showed up just a few times. CDR3 sequence reads: CASSLTGENTEAFF. The CDR3, as DNA: TGTGCCAGCAGCTTAACAGGGGAGAACACTGAAGCTTTCTTT. This chain joins TRBV7-9 and TRBJ1-1; 7 positions match TRBD1. From germline, CDR1 is SEHNR and CDR2 FQNEAQ (reference sequence). This CDR3 region has 14 residues. Trimming took 2 bases from V and 1 from J; bases not matched to a gene: 1.

This clonotype was seen more than once but under ten times. The rearrangement links TRBV28 to TRBJ2-1; 7 nucleotides match TRBD2. V lost 10 bases to trimming and J lost 8 bases; unmatched junction nucleotides: 17. This CDR3 has 15 residues. Per the germline V gene, CDR1 is MDHEN and CDR2 is SYDVKM. The CDR3 nucleotides are TGTGCCATCTGCAGTGGGGGGGGAATCGTTTATGAGCAGTTCTTC. Translation gives CAICSGGGIVYEQFF.

This chain joins TRBV6-6 and TRBJ1-2, with D tentatively TRBD1 (5 bases). Germline V lookup: CDR1 MNHNY, CDR2 SVGAGI (reference sequence). Trimming shortened V by 6 bases and J by 3 bases, and 11 bases separated the two germline ends. This CDR3 is built from 13 residues. The CDR3, as DNA: TGTGCCAGCAGACAGGTTACCCACTATGGCTACACCTTC. This encodes CASRQVTHYGYTF.

In this sample, this clonotype turned up a few times. The gene calls are TRBV7-8 and TRBJ2-1, with D perhaps matching TRBD1 (6 bases). The CDR3 is 14 amino acids. The V and J ends lost 5 bases and 6 bases respectively, with 14 bases between them. Germline loops: CDR1 SGHVS, CDR2 FQNEAQ. The chain's CDR3 is CASSKGGMGNEQFF. CDR3 DNA sequence: TGTGCCAGCAGCAAAGGGGGAATGGGCAATGAGCAGTTCTTC.

This clonotype turned up a few times. The rearrangement uses TRBV3-1 and TRBJ2-7; the D call may be TRBD1 or TRBD2 (6 bases each). The CDR3 contains 14 residues. Trimming removed 2 bases at V and 2 bases at J, with 10 bases between. The germline gives CDR1 LGHDT, CDR2 YNNKEL (reference sequence). The CDR3 sequence: CASSQRGGPYEQYF. In nucleotides, the CDR3 is TGTGCCAGCAGCCAAAGAGGGGGGCCCTACGAGCAGTACTTC.

In its sample, this clonotype was seen a few times. The chain couples TRBV18 to TRBJ1-5; 9 bases align to TRBD1. The germline CDR1 and CDR2 sequences are KGHSH and LQKENI. V dropped 4 bases and J dropped 0; count of bases not matched to a gene: 4. The CDR3 spans 16 residues. CDR3 DNA sequence: TGTGCCAGCTCACACGACAGGGGGAATAGCAATCAGCCCCAGCATTTT. Its translation: CASSHDRGNSNQPQHF.

This clonotype was counted a few times. The chain joins TRBV29-1 to TRBJ2-3; no definite D call. Germline loops: CDR1 SQVTM, CDR2 ANQGSEA. Trimming pared 8 bases from V and 6 bases from J, leaving 12 bases between. The CDR3 sequence is 11 residues long. CDR3 sequence reads: CSPRYGDTQYF. Written as DNA, the CDR3 is TGCAGCCCCCGGTATGGCGATACGCAGTATTTT.

This clonotype came up a few times. The J gene is TRBJ1-2, the V gene TRBV5-1; 7 bases agree with TRBD1. In germline, CDR1 is SGHRS, CDR2 YFSETQ. J lost 2 bases, V lost 3 bases, and 4 bases had no gene match. This CDR3 comprises 14 residues. CDR3 nucleotides: TGCGCCAGCAGCTCCCTGACAGGGAACTATGGCTACACCTTC. Translation: CASSSLTGNYGYTF.

This clonotype was seen a few times. The chain combines TRBV12-3 or TRBV12-4 with TRBJ2-5; 8 bases align to TRBD2. The trim removed 6 bases at V and 4 bases at J, leaving 7 bases unmatched. This CDR3 is 14 amino acids long. The CDR3 sequence is CASRRAGAGETQYF. As DNA, the CDR3 is TGTGCCAGCAGGAGAGCGGGGGCGGGAGAGACCCAGTACTTC.

The chain combines TRBV29-1 with TRBJ1-1, with D perhaps TRBD1 (5 bases). The CDR3 spans 13 residues. Trimming pared 8 bases from V and 11 bases from J, leaving 24 bases between. The germline V gene has CDR1 SQVTM and CDR2 ANQGSEA. For the CDR3, the DNA is TGCAGCATTCGACTGACAGCGGGCCCAGGGGCTTTCTTT. The encoded protein is CSIRLTAGPGAFF.

This clonotype has just a few counts. This CDR3 is CASSQRRDGYGYTF. Here the CDR3 DNA reads TGTGCCAGCAGCCAACGTCGGGACGGCTATGGCTACACCTTC. The rearrangement links TRBV4-2 to TRBJ1-2, with D possibly being TRBD1 (5 bases). The CDR3 spans 14 residues. Germline CDR1 and CDR2: LGHNA and YNFKEQ. Trimming pared 2 bases from V and 4 bases from J, leaving 11 bases between.

The chain is built from TRBV2 and TRBJ1-2, with D unclear. The germline V gene has CDR1 SNHLY and CDR2 FYNNEI. V lost 3 bases and J lost 6, with 14 bases in between. The length of the CDR3 is 14 residues. In DNA, the CDR3 is TGTGCCAGCAGTGAGGACGGCAGTTTCGATGGCTACACCTTC. Translation gives CASSEDGSFDGYTF.